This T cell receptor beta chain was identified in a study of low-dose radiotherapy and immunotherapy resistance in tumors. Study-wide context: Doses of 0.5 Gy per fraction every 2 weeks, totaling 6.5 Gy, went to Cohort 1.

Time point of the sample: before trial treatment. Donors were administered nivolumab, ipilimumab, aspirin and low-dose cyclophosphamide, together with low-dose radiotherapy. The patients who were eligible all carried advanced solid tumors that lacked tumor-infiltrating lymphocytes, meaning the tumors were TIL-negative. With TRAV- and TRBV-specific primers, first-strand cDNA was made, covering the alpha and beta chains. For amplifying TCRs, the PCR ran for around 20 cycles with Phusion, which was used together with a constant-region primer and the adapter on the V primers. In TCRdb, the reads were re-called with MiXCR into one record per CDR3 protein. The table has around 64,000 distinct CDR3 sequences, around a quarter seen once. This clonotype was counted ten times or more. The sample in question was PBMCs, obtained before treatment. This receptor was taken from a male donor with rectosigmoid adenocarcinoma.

CDR3: CASSTHKNTEAFF. As DNA, the CDR3 is TGTGCCAGCAGCACCCACAAGAACACTGAAGCTTTCTTT. The rearrangement links TRBV7-2 to TRBJ1-1; D is unclear. Germline V lookup: CDR1 SGHTA, CDR2 FQGNSA. Trimming removed 5 bases at V and 1 base at J, with 8 bases between. This CDR3 has 13 residues.